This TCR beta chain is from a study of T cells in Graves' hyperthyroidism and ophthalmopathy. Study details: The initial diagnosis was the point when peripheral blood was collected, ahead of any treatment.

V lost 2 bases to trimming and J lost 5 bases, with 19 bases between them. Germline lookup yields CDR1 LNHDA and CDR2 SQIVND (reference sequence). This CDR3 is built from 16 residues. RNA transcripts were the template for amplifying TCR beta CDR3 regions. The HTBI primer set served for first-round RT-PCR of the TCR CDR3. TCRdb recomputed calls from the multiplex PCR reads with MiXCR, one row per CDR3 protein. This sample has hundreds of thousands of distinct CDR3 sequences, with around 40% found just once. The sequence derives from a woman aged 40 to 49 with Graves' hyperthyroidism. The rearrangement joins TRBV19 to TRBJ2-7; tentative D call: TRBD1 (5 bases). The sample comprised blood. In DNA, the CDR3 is TGTGCCAGTAGTATATTGTTAGGGCAGGGAATCGACGAGCAGTACTTC. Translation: CASSILLGQGIDEQYF.